The rows below give T cell receptor beta chains drawn from one sample of a study of cytomegalovirus exposure and HLA in healthy donors. The assay was immunoSEQ multiplex PCR, and TCRdb's table has in-frame clones only and misses some. The repertoire consists of 100,000 to 150,000 clones, with roughly 80% occurring once and the leading ten covering roughly 1.2%. Material for sequencing was PBMCs. The receptors stem from a girl under 10 years old in good health and CMV-seronegative. CDR3s include the opening cysteine and the closing phenylalanine or tryptophan. The order of the fields is D gene, clone size, CDR3 length, V gene, J gene, CDR3 DNA, CDR3 protein. D genes are given only for firm matches. The listing skips clone size in some rows; elsewhere it reads once, few, many or a size class.

d_gene: .; abundance: .; len: 17; v_gene: TRBV1; j_gene: TRBJ2-3; CDR3nt: TGCACCAGCAGCCAAGTCCTAGCGGGAGATGGGGCAGATACGCAGTATTTT; CDR3aa: CTSSQVLAGDGADTQYF
d_gene: .; abundance: .; len: 13; v_gene: TRBV9; j_gene: TRBJ1-1; CDR3nt: TGTGCCAGCAGCGAGACAGCGAACACTGAAGCTTTCTTT; CDR3aa: CASSETANTEAFF
d_gene: TRBD1; abundance: .; len: 18; v_gene: TRBV5-6; j_gene: TRBJ2-4; CDR3nt: TGTGCCAGCAGCAAAATAGGGGGCAGGAATTACCGCAAAAACATTCAGTACTTC; CDR3aa: CASSKIGGRNYRKNIQYF
d_gene: TRBD2; abundance: .; len: 18; v_gene: TRBV4-2; j_gene: TRBJ2-3; CDR3nt: TGTGCCAGCAGCCAAGAATTCGCGGGGGGCCCTAGCACAGATACGCAGTATTTT; CDR3aa: CASSQEFAGGPSTDTQYF
d_gene: TRBD1; abundance: .; len: 15; v_gene: TRBV30; j_gene: TRBJ2-5; CDR3nt: TGTGCCTGGAGGCGTGAAGACAGGGGGCTTGAGACCCAGTACTTC; CDR3aa: CAWRREDRGLETQYF
d_gene: .; abundance: .; len: 15; v_gene: TRBV28; j_gene: TRBJ2-7; CDR3nt: TGTGCCAGCAGTTTCGATATGACAGGAGCGTACGAGCAGTACTTC; CDR3aa: CASSFDMTGAYEQYF
d_gene: .; abundance: .; len: 11; v_gene: TRBV29-1; j_gene: TRBJ1-4; CDR3nt: TGCAGCGTTCGAACTAATGAAAAACTGTTTTTT; CDR3aa: CSVRTNEKLFF
d_gene: TRBD1; abundance: .; len: 14; v_gene: TRBV6-5; j_gene: TRBJ1-1; CDR3nt: TGTGCCAGCAGTTACCAGGGGGCCAACACTGAAGCTTTCTTT; CDR3aa: CASSYQGANTEAFF
d_gene: .; abundance: .; len: 15; v_gene: TRBV27; j_gene: TRBJ2-7; CDR3nt: TGTGCCAGCAGTGTAAGTCCCGGGGGACCCTACGAGCAGTACTTC; CDR3aa: CASSVSPGGPYEQYF
d_gene: TRBD2; abundance: .; len: 17; v_gene: TRBV18; j_gene: TRBJ2-1; CDR3nt: TGTGCCAGCTCACCACCTATAGCGGGAGGCCTTTACAATGAGCAGTTCTTC; CDR3aa: CASSPPIAGGLYNEQFF
d_gene: TRBD1; abundance: .; len: 16; v_gene: TRBV4-3; j_gene: TRBJ2-5; CDR3nt: TGCGCCAGCAGCCGGGACAGGGGCGGGGGTCAAGAGACCCAGTACTTC; CDR3aa: CASSRDRGGGQETQYF
d_gene: TRBD2; abundance: once; len: 15; v_gene: TRBV4-1; j_gene: TRBJ2-1; CDR3nt: TGCGCCAGCAGCCCCCGAGGTAGCGGGAGCGCTGAGCAGTTCTTC; CDR3aa: CASSPRGSGSAEQFF
d_gene: .; abundance: few; len: 13; v_gene: TRBV11-2; j_gene: TRBJ2-1; CDR3nt: TGTGCCAGCACCCGCTTGGGCTTCAGTGAGCAGTTCTTC; CDR3aa: CASTRLGFSEQFF
d_gene: TRBD2; abundance: .; len: 14; v_gene: TRBV18; j_gene: TRBJ2-1; CDR3nt: TGTGCCAGCTCAACTAGCGGAGCCTATAGTGAGCAGTTCTTC; CDR3aa: CASSTSGAYSEQFF
d_gene: .; abundance: .; len: 14; v_gene: TRBV4-2; j_gene: TRBJ2-7; CDR3nt: TGTGCCAGCAGCCAAGATGTAAGGGAGTCCGAGCAGTACTTC; CDR3aa: CASSQDVRESEQYF
d_gene: .; abundance: .; len: 11; v_gene: TRBV28; j_gene: TRBJ2-7; CDR3nt: TGTGCCAGCAGTTTTTCCAGGGAGCAGTACTTC; CDR3aa: CASSFSREQYF
d_gene: TRBD2; abundance: few; len: 17; v_gene: TRBV4-3; j_gene: TRBJ2-1; CDR3nt: TGCGCCAGCAGCCAAGATTTGGGCGGGGGGATATACAATGAGCAGTTCTTC; CDR3aa: CASSQDLGGGIYNEQFF
d_gene: .; abundance: once; len: 16; v_gene: TRBV6-1; j_gene: TRBJ2-7; CDR3nt: TGTGCCAGCAGTGACAGATTGCAGTCTAGGCCCTACGAGCAGTACTTC; CDR3aa: CASSDRLQSRPYEQYF
d_gene: .; abundance: .; len: 16; v_gene: TRBV4-1; j_gene: TRBJ2-5; CDR3nt: TGCGCCAGCAGCCAAACCCGCGGAGGGTTACAAGAGACCCAGTACTTC; CDR3aa: CASSQTRGGLQETQYF
d_gene: .; abundance: .; len: 15; v_gene: TRBV5-1; j_gene: TRBJ2-7; CDR3nt: TGCGCCAGCAGCGCATCCAGGGGCTCCCCCTACGAGCAGTACTTC; CDR3aa: CASSASRGSPYEQYF
d_gene: TRBD1; abundance: few; len: 15; v_gene: TRBV5-6; j_gene: TRBJ1-4; CDR3nt: TGTGCCAGCAGCCGGTTTACAGGGGTACGAGTCGAACTGTTTTTT; CDR3aa: CASSRFTGVRVELFF
d_gene: TRBD1; abundance: .; len: 12; v_gene: TRBV30; j_gene: TRBJ1-2; CDR3nt: TGTGCCTGGAGACAGGGGCGGGGTGGCTACACCTTC; CDR3aa: CAWRQGRGGYTF
d_gene: .; abundance: once; len: 12; v_gene: TRBV29-1; j_gene: TRBJ1-2; CDR3nt: TGCAGCGTTGAAGAGGGGGCAGGAGGCTACACCTTC; CDR3aa: CSVEEGAGGYTF
d_gene: TRBD2; abundance: .; len: 14; v_gene: TRBV4-2; j_gene: TRBJ2-5; CDR3nt: TGTGCCAGCAGCCAAGGGACTAGAGGGGAGACCCAGTACTTC; CDR3aa: CASSQGTRGETQYF
d_gene: .; abundance: .; len: 14; v_gene: TRBV19; j_gene: TRBJ2-5; CDR3nt: TGTGCCAGTAGCACAACTGGAGGGTTAGAGACCCAGTACTTC; CDR3aa: CASSTTGGLETQYF
d_gene: TRBD1; abundance: .; len: 15; v_gene: TRBV6-6; j_gene: TRBJ1-5; CDR3nt: TGTGCCAGCAGCATGAACAGGGGACTCAATCAGCCCCAGCATTTT; CDR3aa: CASSMNRGLNQPQHF